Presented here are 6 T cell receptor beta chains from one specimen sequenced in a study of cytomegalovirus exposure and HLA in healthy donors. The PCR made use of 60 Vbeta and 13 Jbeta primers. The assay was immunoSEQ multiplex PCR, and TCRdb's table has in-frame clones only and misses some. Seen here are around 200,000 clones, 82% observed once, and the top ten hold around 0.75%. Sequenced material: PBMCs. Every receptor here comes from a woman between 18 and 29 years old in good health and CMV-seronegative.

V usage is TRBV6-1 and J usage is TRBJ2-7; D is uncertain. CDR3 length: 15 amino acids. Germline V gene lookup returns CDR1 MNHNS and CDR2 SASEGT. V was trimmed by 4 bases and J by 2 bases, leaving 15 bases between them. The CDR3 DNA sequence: TGTGCCAGCAGTGCCGCCCTAGGCAGTCCCTACGAGCAGTACTTC. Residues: CASSAALGSPYEQYF.

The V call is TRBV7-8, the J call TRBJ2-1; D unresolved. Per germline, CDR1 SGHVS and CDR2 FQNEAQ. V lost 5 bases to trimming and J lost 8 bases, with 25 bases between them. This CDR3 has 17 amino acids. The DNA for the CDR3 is TGTGCCAGCAGCCTCCGGGTCAGAGGTATAGCATTCGATGAGCAGTTCTTC. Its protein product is CASSLRVRGIAFDEQFF.

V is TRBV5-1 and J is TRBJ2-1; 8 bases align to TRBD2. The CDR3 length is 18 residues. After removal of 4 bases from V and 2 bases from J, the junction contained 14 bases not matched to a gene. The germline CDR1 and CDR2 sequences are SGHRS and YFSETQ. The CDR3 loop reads CASSPRVQAGVPYNEQFF. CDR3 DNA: TGCGCCAGCAGCCCAAGGGTTCAAGCGGGAGTTCCCTACAATGAGCAGTTCTTC. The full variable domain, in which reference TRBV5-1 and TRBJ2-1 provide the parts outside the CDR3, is KAGVTQTPRYLIKTRGQQVTLSCSPISGHRSVSWYQQTPGQGLQFLFEYFSETQRNKGNFPGRFSGRQFSNSRSEMNVSTLELGDSALYLCASSPRVQAGVPYNEQFFGPGTRLTVL.

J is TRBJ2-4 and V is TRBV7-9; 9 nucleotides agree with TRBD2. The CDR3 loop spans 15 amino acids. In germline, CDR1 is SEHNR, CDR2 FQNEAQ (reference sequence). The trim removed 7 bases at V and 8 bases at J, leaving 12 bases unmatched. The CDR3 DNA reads TGTGCCAGCACTCATGGCGGGAGGGGAGGGGACATTCAGTACTTC. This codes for CASTHGGRGGDIQYF.

Here the CDR3 DNA reads TGTGCCATCAGTGAGACTGGAGACAGATACAATGAGCAGTTCTTC. This sequence encodes CAISETGDRYNEQFF. V and J are TRBV10-3 and TRBJ2-1; a weak D match, TRBD1 (5 bases). Trimming removed 2 bases from V and 4 bases from J, with 12 bases in between. Germline V lookup: CDR1 ENHRY, CDR2 SYGVKD. The CDR3 spans 15 residues.

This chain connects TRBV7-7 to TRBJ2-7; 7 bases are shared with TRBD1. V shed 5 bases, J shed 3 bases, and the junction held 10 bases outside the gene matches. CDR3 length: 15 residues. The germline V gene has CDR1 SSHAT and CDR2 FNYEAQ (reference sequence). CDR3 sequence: CASSPRQGEGYEQYF. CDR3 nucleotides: TGTGCCAGCAGCCCAAGACAGGGAGAAGGCTACGAGCAGTACTTC.